The 28 T cell receptor beta chains below come from one sample, sequenced in a study of cytomegalovirus exposure and HLA in healthy donors. The PCR was carried out with 60 Vbeta primers and 13 Jbeta primers. Assay used: immunoSEQ multiplex PCR; TCRdb lists only in-frame clones, some missing. The sample lists roughly 200,000 clones; around 88% were seen once. The sample comprised PBMCs. These receptors originate from a woman in her 30s in good health and CMV-seronegative.

The rearrangement joins TRBV5-6 to TRBJ2-3; tentative D call: TRBD2 (6 bases). Germline assignment: CDR1 SGHDT and CDR2 YYEEEE. This CDR3 is 15 amino acids long. V lost 2 bases to trimming and J lost 3 bases, with 13 bases between them. The CDR3 region is CASSFSGARTDTQYF. In DNA, the CDR3 is TGTGCCAGCAGCTTTAGCGGAGCTAGGACAGATACGCAGTATTTT.

This clone was counted between two and nine times. CDR3 in amino acids: CASSFGTSGRQNEQFF. CDR3 nucleotides: TGCGCCAGCAGCTTCGGGACTAGCGGGAGGCAAAATGAGCAGTTCTTC. The chain carries TRBV5-1 and TRBJ2-1; 15 nucleotides align to TRBD2. The ends lost 2 bases at V and 7 bases at J; junction bases unmatched: 4. The V gene's germline CDR1 is SGHRS and CDR2 YFSETQ. This CDR3 spans 16 amino acids.

The genes are TRBV5-1 and TRBJ1-1; D ambiguous. The V end was cut by 0 bases, the J end by 3 bases, with 18 bases between. The CDR3 is 17 residues long. Looked up from germline, CDR1 is SGHRS and CDR2 is YFSETQ. CDR3 sequence: CASSLGRGSYEYTEAFF. The CDR3 DNA is TGCGCCAGCAGCTTGGGTCGGGGTTCGTACGAGTACACTGAAGCTTTCTTT.

J is TRBJ2-5 and V is TRBV5-1; D is possibly TRBD1 (5 bases). Germline V lookup: CDR1 SGHRS, CDR2 YFSETQ. The CDR3 loop spans 13 amino acids. Between the trimmed V and J ends, which lost 6 bases and 2 bases, there was a span of 11 bases. The DNA of the CDR3 is TGCGCCAGCAAGGGGTTAGGACAAGAGACCCAGTACTTC. Translated: CASKGLGQETQYF. Full variable domain (outside the CDR3, taken from reference TRBV5-1 and TRBJ2-5): KAGVTQTPRYLIKTRGQQVTLSCSPISGHRSVSWYQQTPGQGLQFLFEYFSETQRNKGNFPGRFSGRQFSNSRSEMNVSTLELGDSALYLCASKGLGQETQYFGPGTRLLVL.

The chain couples TRBV29-1 to TRBJ2-7, with 11 bases lining up with TRBD1. CDR3 length equals 14 residues. Germline V gene lookup returns CDR1 SQVTM and CDR2 ANQGSEA. The V and J ends lost 3 bases and 5 bases, in that order; junction bases with no gene match: 6. The CDR3 sequence: CSVEVGQGVDEQYF. The DNA for the CDR3 is TGCAGCGTTGAGGTGGGACAGGGGGTTGACGAGCAGTACTTC.

The chain has TRBV5-6 and TRBJ2-7; D perhaps matches TRBD2 (6 bases). The germline V gene has CDR1 SGHDT and CDR2 YYEEEE. Trimming removed 4 bases from V and 3 bases from J, with 17 bases in between. This CDR3 is 15 amino acids long. This CDR3 is CASSLGRGFGYEQYF. The CDR3 bases are TGTGCCAGCAGCCTCGGGAGAGGGTTCGGCTACGAGCAGTACTTC. Together with reference TRBV5-6 and TRBJ2-7, the CDR3 gives the full variable domain: DAGVTQSPTHLIKTRGQQVTLRCSPKSGHDTVSWYQQALGQGPQFIFQYYEEEERQRGNFPDRFSGHQFPNYSSELNVNALLLGDSALYLCASSLGRGFGYEQYFGPGTRLTVT.

This clone occurred once. J is TRBJ2-1 and V is TRBV27; 8 bases match TRBD2. V was clipped by 4 bases and J by 5 bases; unmatched bases: 10. Germline V gene data show CDR1 as MNHEY and CDR2 as SMNVEV (reference sequence). CDR3 size: 16 residues. CDR3 protein: CASSSLRGGLNNEQFF. The CDR3 DNA is TGTGCCAGCAGTTCTCTCCGGGGGGGCCTCAACAATGAGCAGTTCTTC.

The rearrangement links TRBV29-1 to TRBJ2-1; TRBD1 agrees at 7 bases. Trimming took 4 bases from V and 9 from J; bases not matched to a gene: 15. Per the germline V gene, CDR1 is SQVTM and CDR2 is ANQGSEA. CDR3 length equals 15 residues. Here the CDR3 reads CSVANRGPGTREQFF. CDR3 sequence (DNA): TGCAGCGTTGCAAACAGGGGCCCGGGTACACGTGAGCAGTTCTTC.

The chain is built from TRBV5-6 and TRBJ2-4; D ambiguous. Germline V gene data show CDR1 as SGHDT and CDR2 as YYEEEE. The CDR3 is 16 residues long. The germline V and J ends were trimmed by 5 bases and 0 bases, with 15 bases remaining between them. CDR3 protein: CASSKPRDLAKNIQYF. The CDR3 DNA follows: TGTGCCAGCAGTAAACCTAGAGATCTAGCCAAAAACATTCAGTACTTC.

The chain employs TRBV4-1 and TRBJ2-7, with 9 bases that match TRBD2. V trimming: 2 bases; J trimming: 6 bases; junction bases outside the gene matches: 8. This CDR3 contains 15 residues. Germline CDR1 reads MGHRA; CDR2 reads YSYEKL. The CDR3 coding sequence is TGCGCCAGCAGCCAAAATGCGGGAGGGACTATCGAGCAGTACTTC. Residues: CASSQNAGGTIEQYF.

The rearrangement links TRBV4-1 to TRBJ1-2; 7 bases fit TRBD1. The CDR3 contains 14 residues. Unmatched junction bases numbered 7, after V lost 4 bases and J lost 5 bases. CDR1 is MGHRA, CDR2 YSYEKL, per germline. The CDR3 protein is CASSLGQRSYGYTF. The CDR3 DNA follows: TGCGCCAGCAGCCTGGGACAGCGTTCTTATGGCTACACCTTC.

J is TRBJ2-1 and V is TRBV19; TRBD1 aligns across 7 bases. CDR3 size: 12 residues. Germline V gene sequence: CDR1 LNHDA, CDR2 SQIVND (reference sequence). Unmatched junction bases numbered 6, after V lost 5 bases and J lost 11 bases. DNA of the CDR3: TGTGCCAGTAGTCTTGACAGGGATAAGCAGTTCTTC. This gives the protein CASSLDRDKQFF.

Here the CDR3 reads CASSINRDGELFF. The CDR3 DNA follows: TGTGCCAGCAGTATCAACAGGGACGGGGAGCTGTTTTTT. The chain uses TRBV27 and TRBJ2-2; D possibly corresponds to TRBD1 (6 bases). Germline CDR1 and CDR2: MNHEY and SMNVEV (reference sequence). Trimming left V 5 bases short and J 7 bases short, with 11 bases between. The CDR3 runs 13 residues.

The chain couples TRBV28 to TRBJ1-2, with no clear D. Germline loops: CDR1 MDHEN, CDR2 SYDVKM. Trimming removed 4 bases at V and 2 bases at J, with 14 bases between. The CDR3 extends over 15 amino acids. The CDR3 bases are TGTGCCAGCAGTTACGTGGCGGAGTCGAACTATGGCTACACCTTC. As protein: CASSYVAESNYGYTF.

This chain joins TRBV25-1 and TRBJ2-3; weak D call: TRBD2 (6 bases). The CDR3 is made up of 16 amino acids. Germline V gene data show CDR1 as MGHDK and CDR2 as SYGVNS. V gave up 0 bases and J gave up 1 base, with 11 bases separating them. The CDR3 bases are TGTGCCAGCAGTGAATATAGCGGCAGCCGCACAGATACGCAGTATTTT. The encoded protein is CASSEYSGSRTDTQYF.

The chain carries TRBV11-2 and TRBJ2-6, with D perhaps TRBD2 (5 bases). From germline, CDR1 is SGHAT and CDR2 FQNNGV. This CDR3 has 13 residues. The CDR3 DNA reads TGTGCTACGCGAGGGTCAGGGGCCAACGTCCTGACTTTC. It yields the protein CATRGSGANVLTF.

The V call is TRBV21-1, the J call TRBJ2-3; the D segment call TRBD2 is taken from the table without a DNA check. TRBV21-1 is noted as a pseudogene. This CDR3 spans 12 amino acids. The CDR3, as DNA: TGTGCCAGCAGCAAACCGGCAGATACGCAGTATTTT. Encoded protein: CASSKPADTQYF.

The chain uses TRBV28 and TRBJ2-7; D possibly corresponds to TRBD1 (5 bases). V lost 2 bases and J lost 2, with 10 bases in between. Germline assignment: CDR1 MDHEN and CDR2 SYDVKM. This CDR3 spans 14 amino acids. CDR3 bases: TGTGCCAGCAGTTTAGTAGGGGTCCCCTACGAGCAGTACTTC. Protein product: CASSLVGVPYEQYF.

This sequence joins TRBV28 and TRBJ2-7; D is unresolved. V lost 7 bases, J lost 3 bases, and 13 bases lay in between. Germline assignment: CDR1 MDHEN and CDR2 SYDVKM. This CDR3 is 13 amino acids long. The chain's CDR3 is CASTPGQGYEQYF. The CDR3 DNA is TGTGCCAGCACCCCGGGTCAAGGCTACGAGCAGTACTTC.

The chain recombines TRBV5-8 with TRBJ1-1; no firm D call. The CDR3 consists of 14 residues. Germline V lookup: CDR1 SGHTS, CDR2 YDEGEE. The V gene lost 0 bases and the J gene lost 4 bases, with 10 bases spanning the gap. The CDR3 here is CASSLVSGGTEAFF. Written as DNA, the CDR3 is TGTGCCAGCAGCTTGGTGTCGGGAGGCACTGAAGCTTTCTTT.

This clone was seen once. This chain joins TRBV27 and TRBJ2-1; a possible D gene is TRBD2 (6 bases). V was cut by 2 bases and J by 2 bases, with 10 bases left in between. Germline V gene lookup returns CDR1 MNHEY and CDR2 SMNVEV (reference sequence). There are 15 residues in the CDR3. The CDR3 protein is CASSLPGSTYNEQFF. The CDR3 region has the DNA TGTGCCAGCAGTTTACCCGGGAGTACCTACAATGAGCAGTTCTTC.

This rearrangement joins TRBV5-1 to TRBJ2-5; 10 positions match TRBD2. V lost 2 bases and J lost 3; bases outside the gene matches: 13. Germline V lookup: CDR1 SGHRS, CDR2 YFSETQ. This CDR3 is built from 18 residues. CDR3 protein: CASSFGSSAGGGEETQYF. As DNA, the CDR3 is TGCGCCAGCAGCTTCGGGTCCTCAGCGGGAGGGGGCGAAGAGACCCAGTACTTC.

This clone was seen once. The chain carries TRBV14 and TRBJ1-2; 8 positions agree with TRBD1. CDR1 is SGHDN and CDR2 is FVKESK in the germline V gene. V gave up 2 bases and J gave up 8 bases; unmatched junction bases: 13. The CDR3 totals 16 residues. The CDR3 here is CASSQWGQGQVGGYTF. In DNA form, the CDR3 reads TGTGCCAGCAGCCAATGGGGCCAGGGACAGGTTGGAGGCTACACCTTC.

The chain has TRBV2 and TRBJ1-1; 9 nucleotides match TRBD1. V trimming: 6 bases; J trimming: 6 bases; junction bases outside the gene matches: 5. The germline V gene has CDR1 SNHLY and CDR2 FYNNEI. CDR3 size: 13 residues. CDR3 coding DNA: TGTGCCAGCAGCCTAGACAGGGGGGCTGAAGCTTTCTTT. It yields the protein CASSLDRGAEAFF.

This chain uses TRBV5-4 with TRBJ2-2, with 9 bases aligning to TRBD1. V was pared by 4 bases and J by 3 bases, with 4 bases of the junction left unmatched. There are 15 residues in the CDR3. CDR1 is SGHNT, CDR2 YYREEE, per germline (reference sequence). CDR3 DNA sequence: TGTGCCAGCAGCCCTAGGACAGGGGACACCGGGGAGCTGTTTTTT. Amino acids: CASSPRTGDTGELFF.

The chain recombines TRBV5-1 with TRBJ2-3, with D possibly being TRBD2 (7 bases). CDR1 is SGHRS, CDR2 YFSETQ, per germline. Deletions cut 4 bases from V and 0 bases from J, with 9 bases between. The CDR3 has 14 amino acids. The CDR3 bases are TGCGCCAGCAGCAGGGGGGGTAGCACAGATACGCAGTATTTT. Translating it yields CASSRGGSTDTQYF.

V usage is TRBV28 and J usage is TRBJ2-1; TRBD2 matches at 7 bases. The V and J ends lost 3 bases and 4 bases, in that order; junction bases with no gene match: 6. This CDR3 is 15 amino acids long. Germline CDR1 reads MDHEN; CDR2 reads SYDVKM. The CDR3 region is CASSFGASGYNEQFF. The DNA of the CDR3 is TGTGCCAGCAGTTTTGGAGCTAGCGGATACAATGAGCAGTTCTTC.

This chain links TRBV7-9 with TRBJ2-7, with D maybe TRBD2 (5 bases). The germline V gene has CDR1 SEHNR and CDR2 FQNEAQ (reference sequence). This CDR3 contains 13 residues. V was trimmed by 4 bases and J by 6 bases, leaving 13 bases between them. The CDR3 DNA follows: TGTGCCAGCAGCTCTACCTCAACTAGCGAGCAGTACTTC. It is translated as CASSSTSTSEQYF.